This record concerns one T cell receptor beta chain sequence. Its antigen is undetermined. Germline V CDR1 and CDR2: MNHEY, SVGAGI. CDR3 length: 14 amino acids. V was pared by 10 bases and J by 4 bases, with 12 bases of the junction left unmatched. The sample is drawn from a study of graft-versus-host responses after intestinal transplantation. Study-wide background: Tacrolimus and steroids were given for about 3 years to all recipients after anti-thymocyte globulin induction.

The protocol was immunoSEQ multiplex PCR, while the TCRdb copy is restricted to in-frame clones and leaves out a portion. Among over 55,000 clones, approximately 87% were seen once, and the ten largest hold nearly 0.4%. Study observations and caveats: GvH clones surfaced in recipient marrow, some emerging earlier in ileum or blood. Among circulating GvH clones, peak levels were associated with early post-transplant declines in HvG clones.

The chain combines TRBV6-5 with TRBJ2-5; the match to TRBD2 covers 7 bases. This specimen was unstimulated CD4+ T cells sorted from spleen or lymph node cells, taken before transplant. The TCR originated in a human donor who was the organ donor for an intestinal transplant. CDR3 in DNA: TGTGCCACCGGGGGTACTAGCGCTCGAGAGACCCAGTACTTC. As protein: CATGGTSARETQYF.